The rows below give T cell receptor beta chains drawn from one sample of a study of beta chain features in type 1 diabetes. Measured with immunoSEQ multiplex PCR; TCRdb has only the in-frame clones, and not every one. Here the sample spans around 140,000 clones, about a tenth being singletons. The sample was central memory CD4+ T cells from blood. These receptors were obtained from a woman between 35 and 50 years old in good health. CDR3s include the opening cysteine and the closing phenylalanine or tryptophan. D genes are given only for firm matches. Rows give clone size only sometimes, using once, few, many, or a class for an expanded clone.

d_gene	abundance	v_gene	j_gene	CDR3aa	CDR3nt
-	-	TRBV2	TRBJ1-5	CASRGGLGQPQHF	TGTGCCAGCCGTGGGGGGCTGGGTCAGCCCCAGCATTTT
-	-	TRBV29-1	TRBJ1-1	CSVVVAEAFF	TGCAGCGTTGTAGTCGCTGAAGCTTTCTTT
TRBD1	-	TRBV5-8	TRBJ1-2	CASSLLDRGGYTF	TGTGCCAGCAGCTTGCTCGACAGGGGTGGCTACACCTTC
TRBD1	few	TRBV29-1	TRBJ2-6	CSVLQGASGANVLTF	TGCAGCGTGCTGCAGGGGGCTTCGGGGGCCAACGTCCTGACTTTC
TRBD1	-	TRBV12-5	TRBJ1-2	CASGRDRAGRGGYTF	TGTGCTAGTGGTCGGGACAGGGCGGGTCGTGGTGGCTACACCTTC
-	-	TRBV4-1	TRBJ2-3	CASSQETGSGNTDTQYF	TGCGCCAGCAGCCAAGAAACGGGTAGCGGCAACACAGATACGCAGTATTTT
TRBD2	few	TRBV7-2	TRBJ2-1	CASKVTSGNNEQFF	TGTGCCAGCAAGGTGACTAGCGGCAACAATGAGCAGTTCTTC
TRBD1	few	TRBV7-2	TRBJ2-3	CASSVDRGGDTQYF	TGTGCCAGCAGCGTGGACAGGGGGGGAGATACGCAGTATTTT
TRBD2	few	TRBV5-1	TRBJ2-3	CASKFSWTSGLYTQYF	TGCGCCAGCAAATTCAGCTGGACTAGCGGGCTTTATACGCAGTATTTT
TRBD2	-	TRBV6-6	TRBJ2-7	CASSRGLAAYEQYF	TGTGCCAGCAGTAGGGGACTAGCGGCGTACGAGCAGTACTTC
-	many	TRBV4-3	TRBJ2-5	CASSQDGKTQYF	TGCGCCAGCAGCCAAGACGGGAAGACCCAGTACTTC
TRBD1	-	TRBV27	TRBJ1-5	CASSTQTGGNQPQHF	TGTGCCAGCAGTACCCAAACAGGGGGAAATCAGCCCCAGCATTTT
-	few	TRBV7-2	TRBJ1-2	CASNLFQYGYTF	TGTGCCAGCAACCTGTTCCAGTATGGCTACACCTTC
-	-	TRBV6-5	TRBJ1-2	CASSYFSEGGYTF	TGTGCCAGCAGTTACTTCTCGGAGGGGGGCTACACCTTC
TRBD1	-	TRBV7-2	TRBJ2-2	CASSPRQGGELFF	TGTGCCAGCAGCCCAAGACAGGGCGGGGAGCTGTTTTTT
-	few	TRBV6-5	TRBJ1-2	CASSQTVGYGYTF	TGTGCCAGCAGTCAGACAGTCGGATATGGCTACACCTTC
-	few	TRBV27	TRBJ2-3	CASSFTYTDTQYF	TGTGCCAGCAGTTTCACTTACACAGATACGCAGTATTTT
-	few	TRBV19	TRBJ1-5	CASSTIQGSYQPQHF	TGTGCCAGTAGTACAATCCAGGGGTCCTATCAGCCCCAGCATTTT
TRBD1	many	TRBV5-6	TRBJ1-6	CASSLGDRGSSPLHF	TGTGCCAGCAGCTTGGGGGACAGGGGAAGTTCTCCCCTCCACTTT
-	many	TRBV5-6	TRBJ1-6	CASSPGGAGNSPLHF	TGTGCCAGCAGCCCTGGAGGGGCCGGGAATTCACCCCTCCACTTT
-	few	TRBV7-2	TRBJ2-5	CASSLVAGAETQYF	TGTGCCAGCAGCTTAGTTGCGGGGGCAGAGACCCAGTACTTC